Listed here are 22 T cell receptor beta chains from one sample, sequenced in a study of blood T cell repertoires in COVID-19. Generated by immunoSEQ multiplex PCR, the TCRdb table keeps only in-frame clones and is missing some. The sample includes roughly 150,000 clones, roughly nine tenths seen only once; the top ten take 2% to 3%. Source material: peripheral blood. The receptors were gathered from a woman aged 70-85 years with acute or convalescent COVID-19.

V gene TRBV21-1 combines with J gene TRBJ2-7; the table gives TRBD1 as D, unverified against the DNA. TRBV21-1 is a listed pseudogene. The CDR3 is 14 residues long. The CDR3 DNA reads TGTGCCAGATACCGGGACAGGGGTCTTTACGAGCAGTACTTC. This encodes CARYRDRGLYEQYF.

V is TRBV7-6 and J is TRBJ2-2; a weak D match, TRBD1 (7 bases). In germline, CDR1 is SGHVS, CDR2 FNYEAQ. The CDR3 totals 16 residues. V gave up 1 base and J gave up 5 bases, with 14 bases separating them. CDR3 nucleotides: TGTGCCAGCAGCTTAGGGACGGCAGGGGGGACCGGGGAGCTGTTTTTT. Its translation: CASSLGTAGGTGELFF.

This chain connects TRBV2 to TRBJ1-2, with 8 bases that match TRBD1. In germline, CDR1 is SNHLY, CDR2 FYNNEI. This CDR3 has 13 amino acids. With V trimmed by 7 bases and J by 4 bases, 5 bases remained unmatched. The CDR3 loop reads CASTDRAPYGYTF. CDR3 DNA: TGTGCCAGCACGGACAGGGCTCCCTATGGCTACACCTTC.

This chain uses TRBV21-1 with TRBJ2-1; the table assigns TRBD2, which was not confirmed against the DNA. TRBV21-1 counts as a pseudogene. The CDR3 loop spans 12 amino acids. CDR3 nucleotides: TGTGCCAGCAGCCCCCCGGGCAATGAGCAGTTCTTC. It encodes CASSPPGNEQFF.

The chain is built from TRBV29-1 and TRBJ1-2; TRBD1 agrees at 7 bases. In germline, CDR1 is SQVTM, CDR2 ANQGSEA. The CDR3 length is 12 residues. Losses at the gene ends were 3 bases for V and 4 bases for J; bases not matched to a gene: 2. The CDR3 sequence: CSVDEGAYGYTF. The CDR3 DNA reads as TGCAGCGTTGATGAGGGGGCCTATGGCTACACCTTC.

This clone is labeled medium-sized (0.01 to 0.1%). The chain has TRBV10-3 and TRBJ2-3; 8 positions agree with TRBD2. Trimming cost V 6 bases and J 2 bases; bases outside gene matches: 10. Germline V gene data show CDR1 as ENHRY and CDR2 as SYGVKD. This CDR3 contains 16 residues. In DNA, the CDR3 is TGTGCCATCAGGGACATAGCGGGGCTTAACACAGATACGCAGTATTTT. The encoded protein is CAIRDIAGLNTDTQYF.

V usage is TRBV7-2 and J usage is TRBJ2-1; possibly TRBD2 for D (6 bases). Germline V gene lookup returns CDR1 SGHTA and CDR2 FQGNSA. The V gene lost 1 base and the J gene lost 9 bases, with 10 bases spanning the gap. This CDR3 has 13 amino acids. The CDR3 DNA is TGTGCCAGCAGCTTAGATATGGGGGGTGAGCAGTTCTTC. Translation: CASSLDMGGEQFF.

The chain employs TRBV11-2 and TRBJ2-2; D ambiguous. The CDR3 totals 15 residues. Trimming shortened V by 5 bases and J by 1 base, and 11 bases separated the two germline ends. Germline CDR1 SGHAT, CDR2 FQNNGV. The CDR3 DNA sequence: TGTGCCAGCAGCGCCCAAAGAGGGAACACCGGGGAGCTGTTTTTT. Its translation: CASSAQRGNTGELFF.

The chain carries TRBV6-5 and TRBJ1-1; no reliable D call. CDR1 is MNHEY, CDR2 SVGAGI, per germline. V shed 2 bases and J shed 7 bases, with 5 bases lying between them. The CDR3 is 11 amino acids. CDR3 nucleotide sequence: TGTGCCAGCAGTTACGGCATTGAAGCTTTCTTT. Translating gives CASSYGIEAFF.

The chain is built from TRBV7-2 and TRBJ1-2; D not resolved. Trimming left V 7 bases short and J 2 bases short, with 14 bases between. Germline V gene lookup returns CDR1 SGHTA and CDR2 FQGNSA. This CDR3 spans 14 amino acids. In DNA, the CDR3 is TGTGCCAGCAAGGGCGGGCTACAAAACTATGGCTACACCTTC. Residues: CASKGGLQNYGYTF.

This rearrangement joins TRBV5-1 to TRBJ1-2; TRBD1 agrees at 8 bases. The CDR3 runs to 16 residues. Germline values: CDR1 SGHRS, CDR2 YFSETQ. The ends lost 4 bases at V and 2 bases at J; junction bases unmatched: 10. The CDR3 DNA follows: TGCGCCAGCAGCCCGGACAGGGTGGGGCGGAACTATGGCTACACCTTC. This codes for CASSPDRVGRNYGYTF.

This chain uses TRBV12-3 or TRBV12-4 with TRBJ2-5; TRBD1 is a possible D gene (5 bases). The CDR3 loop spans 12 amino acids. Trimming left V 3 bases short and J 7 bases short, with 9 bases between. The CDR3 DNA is TGTGCCAGCAGTTTGGGGCTGGGGACCCAGTACTTC. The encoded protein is CASSLGLGTQYF.

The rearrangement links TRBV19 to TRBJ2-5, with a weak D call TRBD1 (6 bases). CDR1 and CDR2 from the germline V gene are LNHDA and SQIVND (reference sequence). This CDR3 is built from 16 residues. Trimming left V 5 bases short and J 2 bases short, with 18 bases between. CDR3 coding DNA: TGTGCCAGTAGTGTTGGATTGAGAACAGGGCAAGAGACCCAGTACTTC. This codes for CASSVGLRTGQETQYF.

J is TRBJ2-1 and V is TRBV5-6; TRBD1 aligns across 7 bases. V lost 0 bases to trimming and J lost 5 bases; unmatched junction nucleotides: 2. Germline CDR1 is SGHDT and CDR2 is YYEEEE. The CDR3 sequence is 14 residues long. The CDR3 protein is CASSLATGHNEQFF. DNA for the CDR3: TGTGCCAGCAGCTTGGCGACAGGGCACAATGAGCAGTTCTTC.

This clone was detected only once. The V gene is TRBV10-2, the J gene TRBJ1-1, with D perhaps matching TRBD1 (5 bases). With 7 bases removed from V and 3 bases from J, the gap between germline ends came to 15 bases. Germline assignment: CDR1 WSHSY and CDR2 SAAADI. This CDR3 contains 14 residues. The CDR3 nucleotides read TGCGCCAGCACCCCGGGGGGGGGTGACACTGAAGCTTTCTTT. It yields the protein CASTPGGGDTEAFF.

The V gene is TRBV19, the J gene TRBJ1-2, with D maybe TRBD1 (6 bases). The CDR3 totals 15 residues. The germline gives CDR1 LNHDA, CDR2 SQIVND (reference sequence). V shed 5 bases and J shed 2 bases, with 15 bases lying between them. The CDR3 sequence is CASSLPAQGNYGYTF. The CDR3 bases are TGTGCCAGTAGTCTCCCAGCACAGGGCAACTATGGCTACACCTTC. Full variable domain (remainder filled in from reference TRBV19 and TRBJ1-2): DGGITQSPKYLFRKEGQNVTLSCEQNLNHDAMYWYRQDPGQGLRLIYYSQIVNDFQKGDIAEGYSVSREKKESFPLTVTSAQKNPTAFYLCASSLPAQGNYGYTFGSGTRLTVV.

The CDR3 nucleotides are TGTGCCAGCAGCCAAGACAGGGGGTTTGGTCAGCCCCAGCATTTT. Translation gives CASSQDRGFGQPQHF. The genes are TRBV7-2 and TRBJ1-5, with TRBD1 matching 9 bases. Germline V lookup: CDR1 SGHTA, CDR2 FQGNSA. Trimming at V came to 5 bases and at J to 6 bases, leaving 8 bases not matched to a gene. The CDR3 loop spans 15 amino acids.

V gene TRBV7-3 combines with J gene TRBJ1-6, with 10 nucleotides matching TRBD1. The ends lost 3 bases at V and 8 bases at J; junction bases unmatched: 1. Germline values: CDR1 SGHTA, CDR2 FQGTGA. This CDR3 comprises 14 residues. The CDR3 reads CASSLGQGYSPLHF. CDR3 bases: TGTGCCAGCAGCTTGGGACAGGGGTATTCACCCCTCCACTTT.

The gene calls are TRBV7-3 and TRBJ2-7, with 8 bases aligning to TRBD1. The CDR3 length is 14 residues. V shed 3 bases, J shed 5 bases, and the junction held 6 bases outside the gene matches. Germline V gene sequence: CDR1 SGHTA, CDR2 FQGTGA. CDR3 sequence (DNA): TGTGCCAGCAGCTTGGCAGGGGGCTTCGACGAGCAGTACTTC. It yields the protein CASSLAGGFDEQYF.

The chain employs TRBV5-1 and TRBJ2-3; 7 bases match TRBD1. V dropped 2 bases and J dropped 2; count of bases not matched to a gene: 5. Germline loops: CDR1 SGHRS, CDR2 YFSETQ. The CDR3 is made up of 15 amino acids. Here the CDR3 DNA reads TGCGCCAGCAGCTTACAGGGGCCCTTCACAGATACGCAGTATTTT. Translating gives CASSLQGPFTDTQYF. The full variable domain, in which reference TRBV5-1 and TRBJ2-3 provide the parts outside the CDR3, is KAGVTQTPRYLIKTRGQQVTLSCSPISGHRSVSWYQQTPGQGLQFLFEYFSETQRNKGNFPGRFSGRQFSNSRSEMNVSTLELGDSALYLCASSLQGPFTDTQYFGPGTRLTVL.

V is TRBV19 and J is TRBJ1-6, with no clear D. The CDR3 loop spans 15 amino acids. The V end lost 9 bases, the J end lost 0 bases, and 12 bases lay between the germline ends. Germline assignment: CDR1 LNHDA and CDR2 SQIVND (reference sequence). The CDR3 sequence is CASLGSSSYNSPLHF. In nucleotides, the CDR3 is TGTGCCAGCCTCGGGTCGAGCTCCTATAATTCACCCCTCCACTTT.

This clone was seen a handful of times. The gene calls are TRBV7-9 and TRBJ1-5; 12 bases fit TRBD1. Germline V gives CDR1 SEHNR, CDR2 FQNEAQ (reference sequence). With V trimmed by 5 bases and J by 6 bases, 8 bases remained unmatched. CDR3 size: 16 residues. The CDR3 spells CASSRGTGGLGQPQHF. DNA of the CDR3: TGTGCCAGCAGCCGAGGGACAGGGGGCCTGGGTCAGCCCCAGCATTTT.